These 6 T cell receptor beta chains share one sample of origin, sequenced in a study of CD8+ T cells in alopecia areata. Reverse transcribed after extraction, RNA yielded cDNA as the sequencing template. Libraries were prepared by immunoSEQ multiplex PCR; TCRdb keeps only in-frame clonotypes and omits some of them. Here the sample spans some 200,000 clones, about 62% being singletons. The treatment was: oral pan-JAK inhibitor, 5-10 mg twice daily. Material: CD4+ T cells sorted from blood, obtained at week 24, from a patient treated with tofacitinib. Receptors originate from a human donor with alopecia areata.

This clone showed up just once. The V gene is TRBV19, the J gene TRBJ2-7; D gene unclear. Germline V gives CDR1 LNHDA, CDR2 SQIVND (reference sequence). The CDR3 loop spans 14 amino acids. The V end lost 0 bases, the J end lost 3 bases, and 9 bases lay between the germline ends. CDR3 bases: TGTGCCAGTAGTATAGATCGAGATGGCTACGAGCAGTACTTC. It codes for CASSIDRDGYEQYF.

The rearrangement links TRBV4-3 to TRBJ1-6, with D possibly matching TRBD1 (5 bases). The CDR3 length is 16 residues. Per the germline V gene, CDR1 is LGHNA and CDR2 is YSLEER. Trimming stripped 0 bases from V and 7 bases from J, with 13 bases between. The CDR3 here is CASSQDPQALNSPLHF. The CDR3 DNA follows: TGCGCCAGCAGCCAAGACCCACAGGCGTTAAATTCACCCCTCCACTTT.

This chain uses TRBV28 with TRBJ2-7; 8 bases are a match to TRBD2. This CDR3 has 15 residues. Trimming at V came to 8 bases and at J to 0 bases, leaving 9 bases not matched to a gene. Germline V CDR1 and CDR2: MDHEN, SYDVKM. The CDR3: CASAAIGGDSYEQYF. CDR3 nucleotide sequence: TGTGCCAGCGCTGCCATCGGGGGGGACTCCTACGAGCAGTACTTC.

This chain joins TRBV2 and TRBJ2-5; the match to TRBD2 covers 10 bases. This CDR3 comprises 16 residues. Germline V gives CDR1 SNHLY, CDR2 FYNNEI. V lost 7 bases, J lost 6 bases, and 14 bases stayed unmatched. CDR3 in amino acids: CASKISGGTNVKTQYF. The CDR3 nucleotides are TGTGCCAGCAAGATTAGCGGGGGGACTAACGTGAAGACCCAGTACTTC.

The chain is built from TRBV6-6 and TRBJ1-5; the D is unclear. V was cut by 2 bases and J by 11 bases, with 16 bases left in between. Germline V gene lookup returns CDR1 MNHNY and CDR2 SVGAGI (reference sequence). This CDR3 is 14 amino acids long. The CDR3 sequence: CASSYGRLRGTQHF. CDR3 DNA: TGTGCCAGCAGTTACGGGCGGCTACGAGGGACCCAGCATTTT.

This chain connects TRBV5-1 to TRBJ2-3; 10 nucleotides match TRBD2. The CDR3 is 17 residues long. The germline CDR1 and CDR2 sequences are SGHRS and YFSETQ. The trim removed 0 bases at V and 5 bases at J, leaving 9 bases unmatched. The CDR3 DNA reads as TGCGCCAGCAGCTTGGTCGGTCTAGCGGGGGAACGAGATACGCAGTATTTT. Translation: CASSLVGLAGERDTQYF.